This T cell receptor beta chain was identified during a study of blood T cells in healthy people across ages. With 0 bases clipped from V and 1 base from J, the junction kept 10 bases outside the gene matches. The CDR3 sequence is 18 residues long. The germline V gene has CDR1 LGHNA and CDR2 YSLEER. A J-beta primer mix and a sample-barcoded 5' primer were used in a second PCR of about 7 to 12 cycles. Each CDR3 protein gets one entry after TCRdb re-called the 5' RACE reads with MiXCR. The sample lists around 870,000 distinct CDR3 sequences, more than 25% occurring once. The chain joins TRBV4-3 to TRBJ1-2; TRBD1 agrees at 8 bases. The source material was blood. The clonotype was recovered from a woman over 75 in good health. As DNA, the CDR3 is TGCGCCAGCAGCCAAGACGCGGACCACAGGGGGGGTAACTATGGCTACACCTTC. The encoded protein is CASSQDADHRGGNYGYTF.